Following are 27 T cell receptor beta chains from one sample sequenced in a study of blood T cell repertoires in COVID-19. Sequencing used immunoSEQ multiplex PCR; TCRdb keeps in-frame clones, though not all of them. The table has about 310,000 clones, approximately 91% seen once. The sequencing sample was made of PBMCs or T cells enriched from blood (not recorded which). The receptors shown here come from a woman aged 40 to 49 who had recovered from COVID-19.

This sequence joins TRBV13 and TRBJ1-1, with D uncertain. The CDR3 consists of 12 residues. The V and J ends lost 1 base and 3 bases respectively, with 3 bases between them. The germline CDR1 and CDR2 sequences are PRHDT and FYEKMQ (reference sequence). The chain's CDR3 is CASSLADTEAFF. In nucleotides, the CDR3 is TGTGCCAGCAGCTTAGCTGACACTGAAGCTTTCTTT.

The J gene is TRBJ2-7, the V gene TRBV30; 8 bases align to TRBD2. The CDR3 runs to 16 residues. Germline V CDR1 and CDR2: GTSNPN, SVGIG (reference sequence). The V and J ends lost 5 bases and 2 bases, in that order; junction bases with no gene match: 14. The CDR3 region is CAWSPSGSFLPYEQYF. The CDR3 nucleotides are TGTGCCTGGTCTCCTAGCGGGTCGTTTCTCCCCTACGAGCAGTACTTC.

This clone was detected a few times. J is TRBJ1-1 and V is TRBV5-1; D not resolved. The CDR3 sequence is 14 residues long. In germline, CDR1 is SGHRS, CDR2 YFSETQ. V was cut by 1 base and J by 4 bases, with 11 bases left in between. As DNA, the CDR3 is TGCGCCAGCAGCTTGTGGAGCCCTAGCACTGAAGCTTTCTTT. Protein sequence: CASSLWSPSTEAFF.

The rearrangement uses TRBV2 and TRBJ2-7, with D unclear. Germline CDR1 and CDR2: SNHLY and FYNNEI. V lost 3 bases and J lost 1, with 10 bases in between. This CDR3 comprises 14 residues. The CDR3 DNA follows: TGTGCCAGCAGTGATGAGCGACCGTCCTACGAGCAGTACTTC. This gives the protein CASSDERPSYEQYF.

The V call is TRBV4-3, the J call TRBJ1-5, with TRBD1 as a possible D gene (6 bases). CDR3 length: 17 residues. The germline V gene encodes CDR1 LGHNA and CDR2 YSLEER. V lost 1 base and J lost 4, with 17 bases in between. The CDR3 reads CASSQVVGGSHNQPQHF. The CDR3 nucleotides read TGCGCCAGCAGCCAAGTCGTAGGGGGTTCCCATAATCAGCCCCAGCATTTT.

V gene TRBV7-6 combines with J gene TRBJ2-3; 7 bases agree with TRBD1. Germline CDR1 is SGHVS and CDR2 is FNYEAQ. The CDR3 length is 14 residues. V lost 5 bases to trimming and J lost 6 bases; unmatched junction nucleotides: 8. Here the CDR3 DNA reads TGTGCCAGCAGCCCGACAGGGTTTTTGGATACGCAGTATTTT. This codes for CASSPTGFLDTQYF.

CDR3 in amino acids: CASSNSGGPRGTEAFF. CDR3 coding DNA: TGTGCCAGCTCAAACTCCGGTGGTCCCCGAGGGACTGAAGCTTTCTTT. The chain couples TRBV18 to TRBJ1-1; no reliable D call. CDR1 is KGHSH and CDR2 is LQKENI in the germline V gene. V was pared by 5 bases and J by 5 bases, with 21 bases between. The CDR3 totals 16 residues.

The rearrangement joins TRBV5-1 to TRBJ2-3; TRBD2 is a possible D gene (6 bases). V lost 3 bases and J lost 0, with 11 bases in between. The CDR3 length is 15 residues. Per germline, CDR1 SGHRS and CDR2 YFSETQ. CDR3 sequence (DNA): TGCGCCAGCAGCTCCGGGACTCCCAGCACAGATACGCAGTATTTT. Translated: CASSSGTPSTDTQYF.

The V call is TRBV4-2, the J call TRBJ2-7, with 14 nucleotides matching TRBD2. Germline CDR1 LGHNA, CDR2 YNFKEQ. The CDR3 has 15 amino acids. With 6 bases clipped from V and 4 bases from J, the junction kept 5 bases outside the gene matches. The CDR3 reads CASSEGLAGVYEQYF. In DNA, the CDR3 is TGTGCCAGCAGTGAGGGACTAGCGGGAGTGTACGAGCAGTACTTC.

V gene TRBV6-5 combines with J gene TRBJ2-7; 7 positions agree with TRBD2. The germline CDR1 and CDR2 sequences are MNHEY and SVGAGI. The V segment lost 4 bases and the J segment 3 bases; nucleotides outside the gene matches: 6. The CDR3 has 14 residues. CDR3 in amino acids: CASSSPGRVYEQYF. The CDR3 DNA is TGTGCCAGCAGTTCTCCGGGGAGGGTCTACGAGCAGTACTTC.

In nucleotides, the CDR3 is TGCGCCAGCAGCCTGGGGACTAGCGGGAGGTCCTACAATGAGCAGTTCTTC. Amino acid sequence: CASSLGTSGRSYNEQFF. The J gene is TRBJ2-1, the V gene TRBV4-1, with 15 nucleotides matching TRBD2. V shed 4 bases, J shed 1 base, and the junction held 2 bases outside the gene matches. There are 17 residues in the CDR3. CDR1 is MGHRA and CDR2 is YSYEKL in the germline V gene.

The chain joins TRBV3-1 (or the pseudogene TRBV3-2) to TRBJ2-7; D is possibly TRBD1 (6 bases). The ends were cut back, 6 bases at V and 3 bases at J, with 9 bases in the middle. The CDR3 runs to 12 residues. The germline CDR1 and CDR2 sequences are LGHDT and YNNKEL (reference sequence). CDR3 DNA: TGTGCCAGCAGTTTCAGGGGCTACGAGCAGTACTTC. Its protein is CASSFRGYEQYF.

This sequence joins TRBV18 and TRBJ1-2, with 8 positions matching TRBD1. The CDR3 extends over 15 amino acids. Germline V gene lookup returns CDR1 KGHSH and CDR2 LQKENI. V dropped 4 bases and J dropped 3; count of bases not matched to a gene: 7. CDR3 amino acids: CASSRRQGMDYGYTF. DNA of the CDR3: TGTGCCAGCTCACGTCGACAGGGGATGGACTATGGCTACACCTTC.

The V gene is TRBV30, the J gene TRBJ2-5; D remains ambiguous. CDR1 and CDR2 from the germline V gene are GTSNPN and SVGIG (reference sequence). The CDR3 has 12 residues. Between the trimmed V and J ends, which lost 4 bases and 1 base, there was a span of 7 bases. CDR3 region: CAWKDFQETQYF. The CDR3 nucleotides are TGTGCCTGGAAAGACTTCCAAGAGACCCAGTACTTC.

The V call is TRBV4-3, the J call TRBJ1-5, with TRBD1 matching over 9 bases. Germline CDR1 reads LGHNA; CDR2 reads YSLEER. The V gene end was trimmed by 0 bases and the J gene end by 5 bases; junction bases not matched to a gene: 5. CDR3 length equals 16 residues. CDR3 sequence: CASSQDIGTGHQPQHF. The CDR3 DNA follows: TGCGCCAGCAGCCAAGATATAGGGACAGGGCATCAGCCCCAGCATTTT.

The chain employs TRBV28 and TRBJ1-6; 10 bases fit TRBD1. The CDR3 loop spans 15 amino acids. Germline values: CDR1 MDHEN, CDR2 SYDVKM. With V trimmed by 8 bases and J by 5 bases, 6 bases remained unmatched. In DNA form, the CDR3 reads TGTGCCAGCTACTCCGGGACAGGGGATAATTCACCCCTCCACTTT. It yields the protein CASYSGTGDNSPLHF.

This clone was recorded a few times. The J gene is TRBJ2-1, the V gene TRBV7-6, with 7 bases identical to TRBD2. The V gene end was trimmed by 5 bases and the J gene end by 0 bases; junction bases not matched to a gene: 7. The CDR3 is made up of 16 amino acids. From germline, CDR1 is SGHVS and CDR2 FNYEAQ. The DNA of the CDR3 is TGTGCCAGCAGCGCGCTCGGCGGGAGCTCCTACAATGAGCAGTTCTTC. It specifies CASSALGGSSYNEQFF.

Only one count was recorded for this clone. This chain connects TRBV12-3 or TRBV12-4 to TRBJ2-1; D remains unclear. The CDR3 totals 13 residues. Trimming removed 6 bases from V and 2 bases from J, with 8 bases in between. The CDR3 DNA reads TGTGCCAGCAGGGGCACAGCCTACAATGAGCAGTTCTTC. Translation: CASRGTAYNEQFF.

V gene TRBV25-1 combines with J gene TRBJ2-3, with D unresolved. The length of the CDR3 is 12 residues. Trimming shortened V by 7 bases and J by 6 bases, and 11 bases separated the two germline ends. Germline CDR1 and CDR2: MGHDK and SYGVNS. This chain's CDR3 is CASTKIGDTQYF. As DNA, the CDR3 is TGTGCCAGCACCAAGATCGGGGATACGCAGTATTTT.

The chain is built from TRBV6-6 and TRBJ2-6; D is possibly TRBD2 (5 bases). V was clipped by 6 bases and J by 0 bases, with 18 bases between them. The CDR3 is 18 residues long. The germline gives CDR1 MNHNY, CDR2 SVGAGI (reference sequence). CDR3: CASRRGSSGLSGANVLTF. DNA for the CDR3: TGTGCCAGCAGACGAGGGTCCTCGGGTCTCTCTGGGGCCAACGTCCTGACTTTC.

Only one count was recorded for this clone. The V and J genes are TRBV7-9 and TRBJ2-1; no firm D call. V lost 2 bases and J lost 7, with 12 bases in between. The germline gives CDR1 SEHNR, CDR2 FQNEAQ (reference sequence). The CDR3 is 14 residues long. The CDR3 bases are TGTGCCAGCAGCTTAACGTGGGCCTCTAATGAGCAGTTCTTC. Protein product: CASSLTWASNEQFF.

This clone was observed once. This chain uses TRBV27 with TRBJ1-1, with 7 bases lining up with TRBD1. V lost 4 bases and J lost 7; bases outside the gene matches: 6. This CDR3 is 13 amino acids long. Germline CDR1 is MNHEY and CDR2 is SMNVEV (reference sequence). The CDR3: CASSYFWDSEAFF. The CDR3 DNA follows: TGTGCCAGCAGTTACTTCTGGGACAGTGAAGCTTTCTTT.

Here the CDR3 reads CASSILRGFRNEKLFF. CDR3 coding DNA: TGTGCCAGTAGTATTCTAAGGGGGTTTCGGAACGAAAAACTGTTTTTT. The V gene is TRBV19, the J gene TRBJ1-4; weak D call: TRBD1 (6 bases). The V end lost 3 bases, the J end lost 8 bases, and 19 bases lay between the germline ends. The CDR3 contains 16 residues. Germline CDR1 LNHDA, CDR2 SQIVND (reference sequence).

The rearrangement links TRBV19 to TRBJ2-3; 8 bases map to TRBD2. The CDR3 consists of 15 residues. V was clipped by 3 bases and J by 5 bases; unmatched bases: 7. Germline lookup yields CDR1 LNHDA and CDR2 SQIVND (reference sequence). The CDR3 region has the DNA TGTGCCAGTAGTATGCCAGCGGGAGCCGGAGATACGCAGTATTTT. It specifies CASSMPAGAGDTQYF.

The chain recombines TRBV18 with TRBJ2-1; 10 bases line up with TRBD1. V dropped 2 bases and J dropped 6; count of bases not matched to a gene: 7. The CDR3 length is 16 residues. Germline loops: CDR1 KGHSH, CDR2 LQKENI. The CDR3 nucleotides read TGTGCCAGCTCACCATCCGGGACAGGGGTGGGCAATGAGCAGTTCTTC. Its protein product is CASSPSGTGVGNEQFF.

The gene calls are TRBV3-1 (or the pseudogene TRBV3-2) and TRBJ2-3; 8 nucleotides agree with TRBD2. Germline V gene lookup returns CDR1 LGHDT and CDR2 YNNKEL (reference sequence). J gave up 1 base and V 8 bases, and 11 bases lay outside the gene matches. The CDR3 has 16 residues. The CDR3 loop reads CASSSRGLGGTDTQYF. The CDR3 DNA reads as TGTGCCAGCTCCTCTAGGGGACTAGGTGGCACAGATACGCAGTATTTT.

The CDR3 loop is CASSLKAGTEAFF. In DNA, the CDR3 is TGTGCCAGCAGCTTAAAAGCCGGGACTGAAGCTTTCTTT. The genes are TRBV7-2 and TRBJ1-1; the D is unclear. V was trimmed by 2 bases and J by 5 bases, leaving 9 bases between them. Germline CDR1 and CDR2: SGHTA and FQGNSA. The CDR3 sequence is 13 residues long.